The 8 T cell receptor beta chains below come from one sample, sequenced in a study of graft-versus-host responses after intestinal transplantation. Libraries were prepared by immunoSEQ multiplex PCR; TCRdb keeps only in-frame clonotypes and omits some of them. The sample contains around 18,000 clones, over 80% of which appear only once. The sample in question was PBMCs, obtained approximately 110 days after intestinal transplant. The receptors stem from a human patient who received an intestinal transplant, so some T cells may come from the graft donor.

This clone turned up a few times. The chain uses TRBV7-6 and TRBJ2-7, with no clear D. The CDR3 length is 13 residues. The V gene lost 5 bases and the J gene lost 3 bases, with 11 bases spanning the gap. Germline CDR1 is SGHVS and CDR2 is FNYEAQ. The CDR3, as DNA: TGTGCCAGCAGCCTAACTGCTGACTACGAGCAGTACTTC. Its protein product is CASSLTADYEQYF.

J is TRBJ2-1 and V is TRBV28; 11 nucleotides match TRBD2. Germline V CDR1 and CDR2: MDHEN, SYDVKM. The CDR3 runs 14 residues. The junction had 5 bases not matched to a gene; V was cut back by 3 bases and J by 10 bases. CDR3 region: CASSFELAGDEQFF. The CDR3 nucleotides are TGTGCCAGCAGTTTCGAACTAGCGGGAGACGAGCAGTTCTTC.

The CDR3: CASSPGTRNYNEQFF. As DNA, the CDR3 is TGTGCCAGCAGCCCCGGGACTAGAAACTACAATGAGCAGTTCTTC. The genes are TRBV7-9 and TRBJ2-1; 8 positions agree with TRBD2. The germline CDR1 and CDR2 sequences are SEHNR and FQNEAQ (reference sequence). The junction had 6 bases not matched to a gene; V was cut back by 5 bases and J by 3 bases. The CDR3 spans 15 residues. Combining the CDR3 with reference TRBV7-9 and TRBJ2-1 gives the whole variable domain DTGVSQNPRHKITKRGQNVTFRCDPISEHNRLYWYRQTLGQGPEFLTYFQNEAQLEKSRLLSDRFSAERPKGSFSTLEIQRTEQGDSAMYLCASSPGTRNYNEQFFGPGTRLTVL.

The rearrangement links TRBV2 to TRBJ2-5; TRBD1 matches 7 bases. Germline trimming cut 6 bases from V and 4 bases from J; bases unmatched to any gene: 11. There are 15 residues in the CDR3. Germline V gene data show CDR1 as SNHLY and CDR2 as FYNNEI. CDR3 in DNA: TGTGCCAGCAGCGGACCCGACAGGGTCGGAGAGACCCAGTACTTC. As protein: CASSGPDRVGETQYF.

V gene TRBV5-1 combines with J gene TRBJ2-1, with 7 bases fitting TRBD1. Trimming at V came to 3 bases and at J to 5 bases, leaving 20 bases not matched to a gene. The germline CDR1 and CDR2 sequences are SGHRS and YFSETQ. The CDR3 runs 19 residues. The CDR3 loop is CASSWKLPIDRDRHNEQFF. CDR3 DNA: TGCGCCAGCAGCTGGAAGTTACCAATCGACAGGGATCGACACAATGAGCAGTTCTTC.

The DNA for the CDR3 is TGCGCCAGCAGCTTGGACGGCCAAGCATCACATGGGGACTCCTACGAGCAGTACTTC. Amino acid sequence: CASSLDGQASHGDSYEQYF. The chain combines TRBV5-1 with TRBJ2-7; D unclear. The CDR3 covers 19 residues. Germline V gene sequence: CDR1 SGHRS, CDR2 YFSETQ. V dropped 0 bases and J dropped 0 bases, with 22 bases sitting between them. Full variable domain (outside the CDR3, taken from reference TRBV5-1 and TRBJ2-7): KAGVTQTPRYLIKTRGQQVTLSCSPISGHRSVSWYQQTPGQGLQFLFEYFSETQRNKGNFPGRFSGRQFSNSRSEMNVSTLELGDSALYLCASSLDGQASHGDSYEQYFGPGTRLTVT.

This rearrangement joins TRBV18 to TRBJ2-1; 11 bases are shared with TRBD2. The CDR3 totals 14 residues. The trim removed 8 bases at V and 10 bases at J, leaving 10 bases unmatched. The V gene's germline CDR1 is KGHSH and CDR2 LQKENI. The CDR3 sequence: CASGGTSGGGEQFF. In nucleotides, the CDR3 is TGTGCCAGCGGAGGGACTAGCGGAGGGGGGGAGCAGTTCTTC.

The CDR3 sequence: CASSFRTGELFF. The CDR3 nucleotides are TGTGCCAGCAGCTTCCGGACCGGGGAGCTGTTTTTT. The chain is built from TRBV27 and TRBJ2-2; D gene unclear. Germline loops: CDR1 MNHEY, CDR2 SMNVEV (reference sequence). Trimming removed 6 bases at V and 5 bases at J, with 7 bases between. The CDR3 covers 12 residues.